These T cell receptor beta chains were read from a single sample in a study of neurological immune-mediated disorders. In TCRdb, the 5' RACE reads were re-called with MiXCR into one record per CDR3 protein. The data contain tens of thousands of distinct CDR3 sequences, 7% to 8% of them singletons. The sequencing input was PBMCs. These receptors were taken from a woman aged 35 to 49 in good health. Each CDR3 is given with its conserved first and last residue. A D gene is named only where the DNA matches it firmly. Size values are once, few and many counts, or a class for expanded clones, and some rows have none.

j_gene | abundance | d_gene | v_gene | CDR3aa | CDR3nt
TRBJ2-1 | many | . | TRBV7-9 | CASSGRGGTTYNEQFF | TGTGCCAGCAGCGGAAGGGGGGGGACCACCTACAATGAGCAGTTCTTC
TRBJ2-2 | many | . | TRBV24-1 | CATSWEARAGELFF | TGTGCCACCAGTTGGGAGGCCAGGGCCGGGGAGCTGTTTTTT
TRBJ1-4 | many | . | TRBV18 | CASSPTLTGFDEKLFF | TGTGCCAGCTCACCAACATTAACAGGGTTCGATGAAAAACTGTTTTTT
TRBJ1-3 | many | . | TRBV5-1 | CASRDTSSGNTIYF | TGCGCCAGCCGGGACACAAGCTCTGGAAACACCATATATTTT
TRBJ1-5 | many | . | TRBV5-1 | CASSLGEEQPQHF | TGCGCCAGCAGCTTAGGCGAAGAACAGCCCCAGCATTTT
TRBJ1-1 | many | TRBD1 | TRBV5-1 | CASSLALTDRVLGEAFF | TGCGCCAGCAGCTTGGCCTTGACGGACAGGGTGTTGGGTGAAGCTTTCTTT
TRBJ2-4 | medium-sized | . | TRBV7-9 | CASSLGAENIQYF | TGTGCCAGCAGCTTAGGTGCGGAAAACATTCAGTACTTC
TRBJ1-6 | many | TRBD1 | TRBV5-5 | CASSPGTGVRNTNSPLHF | TGTGCCAGCAGCCCCGGGACAGGGGTCCGCAATACCAATTCACCCCTCCACTTT
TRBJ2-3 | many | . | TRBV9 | CASSETGKSTDTQYF | TGTGCCAGCAGCGAAACAGGGAAAAGCACAGATACGCAGTATTTT
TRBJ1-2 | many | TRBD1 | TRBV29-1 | CSVLGGADGYTF | TGCAGCGTTCTAGGGGGCGCAGATGGCTACACCTTC
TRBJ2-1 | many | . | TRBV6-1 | CASSEEQGGYNEQFF | TGTGCCAGCAGTGAAGAGCAGGGAGGCTACAATGAGCAGTTCTTC
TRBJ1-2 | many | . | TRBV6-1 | CASSEEAGGYGYTF | TGTGCCAGCAGTGAAGAAGCAGGAGGGTATGGCTACACCTTC
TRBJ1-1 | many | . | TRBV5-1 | CASSLNGAGTEAFF | TGCGCCAGCAGCTTGAATGGCGCGGGGACTGAAGCTTTCTTT
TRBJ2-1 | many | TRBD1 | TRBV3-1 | CASTGTGVGNEQFF | TGTGCCAGCACCGGGACAGGGGTCGGCAATGAGCAGTTCTTC
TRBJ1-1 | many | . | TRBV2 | CASSERSANTEAFF | TGTGCCAGCAGTGAAAGGTCCGCAAACACTGAAGCTTTCTTT
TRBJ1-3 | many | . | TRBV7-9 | CASHGPGNTIYF | TGTGCCAGCCACGGCCCTGGAAACACCATATATTTT
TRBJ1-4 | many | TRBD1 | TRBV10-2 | CASSEPMGQTREKLFF | TGCGCCAGCAGCGAGCCGATGGGACAGACGAGAGAAAAACTGTTTTTT
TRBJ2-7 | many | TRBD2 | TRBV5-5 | CASSRPGAGGYEQYF | TGTGCCAGCAGTCGGCCAGGAGCGGGAGGTTACGAGCAGTACTTC
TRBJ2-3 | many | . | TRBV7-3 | CASSPSRGGGGTDTQYF | TGTGCCAGCAGCCCCAGTAGGGGGGGAGGAGGCACAGATACGCAGTATTTT
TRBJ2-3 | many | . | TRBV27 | CASRNSFLGLPQGTQYF | TGTGCCAGCAGAAACTCCTTCTTGGGACTCCCTCAGGGTACGCAGTATTTT
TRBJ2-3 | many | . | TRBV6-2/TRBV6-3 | CASTNTDTQYF | TGTGCCAGCACCAACACAGATACGCAGTATTTT
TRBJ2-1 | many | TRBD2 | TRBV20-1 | CSASPRTSGRDPYNEQFF | TGCAGTGCTAGCCCCAGGACTAGCGGGAGGGACCCTTACAATGAGCAGTTCTTC
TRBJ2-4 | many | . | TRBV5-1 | CASSLDTGMAKNIQYF | TGCGCCAGCAGCTTGGATACAGGGATGGCCAAAAACATTCAGTACTTC
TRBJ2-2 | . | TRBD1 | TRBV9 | CASSVRTGTNTGELFF | TGTGCCAGCAGCGTTCGGACAGGGACGAACACCGGGGAGCTGTTTTTT
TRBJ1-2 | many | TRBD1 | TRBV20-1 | CSAGTAVLSTF | TGCAGTGCCGGGACAGCGGTTCTGAGCACCTTC
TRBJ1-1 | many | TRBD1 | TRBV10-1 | CASRETRQGLNTEAFF | TGCGCCAGCAGGGAGACCCGACAGGGCCTGAACACTGAAGCTTTCTTT
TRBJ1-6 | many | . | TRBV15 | CATSNQRDSPLHF | TGTGCCACCAGCAATCAAAGAGATTCACCCCTCCACTTT
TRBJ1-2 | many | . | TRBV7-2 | CASSLVTEDYGYTF | TGTGCCAGCAGCTTGGTGACAGAGGACTATGGCTACACCTTC
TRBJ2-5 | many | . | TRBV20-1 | CSAHQLGTSAETQYF | TGCAGTGCGCATCAGCTCGGGACCTCGGCGGAGACCCAGTACTTC
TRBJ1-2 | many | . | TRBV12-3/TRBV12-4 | CASSNVINYGYTF | TGTGCCAGCAGTAATGTGATTAACTATGGCTACACCTTC
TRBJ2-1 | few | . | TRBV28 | CASSRGLYNEQFF | TGTGCCAGCAGTCGGGGATTGTACAATGAGCAGTTCTTC
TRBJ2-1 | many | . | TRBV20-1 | CSASRQGAYNEQFF | TGCAGTGCTAGCAGGCAGGGAGCCTACAATGAGCAGTTCTTC
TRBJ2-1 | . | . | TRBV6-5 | CASSYARTMSAYNEQFF | TGTGCCAGCAGTTACGCGCGTACTATGTCTGCCTACAATGAGCAGTTCTTC
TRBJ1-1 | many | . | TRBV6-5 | CASSGRTETSEAFF | TGTGCCAGCAGTGGTCGGACGGAAACTTCTGAAGCTTTCTTT
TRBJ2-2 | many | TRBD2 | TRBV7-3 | CASSLGPGGTGELFF | TGTGCCAGCAGCTTAGGGCCGGGAGGGACCGGGGAGCTGTTTTTT
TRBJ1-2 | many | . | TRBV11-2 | CASSLDAGVWEMYTF | TGTGCCAGCAGCTTAGATGCGGGAGTATGGGAGATGTACACCTTC
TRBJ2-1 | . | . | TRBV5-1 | CASSLGSPSYNEQFF | TGCGCCAGCAGCTTAGGGAGTCCCTCCTACAATGAGCAGTTCTTC
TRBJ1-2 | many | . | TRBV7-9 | CASSLWDEGHYGYTF | TGTGCCAGCAGCTTATGGGACGAGGGACACTATGGCTACACCTTC
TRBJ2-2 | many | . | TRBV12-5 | CASGERDSNTGELFF | TGTGCTAGTGGTGAACGGGACTCCAACACCGGGGAGCTGTTTTTT
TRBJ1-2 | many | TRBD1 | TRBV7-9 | CASSSPTGTGKGGYTF | TGTGCCAGCAGCTCTCCCACCGGGACAGGGAAAGGAGGCTACACCTTC
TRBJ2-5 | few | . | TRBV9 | CASSVDGLKTQYF | TGTGCCAGCAGCGTAGACGGGCTGAAGACCCAGTACTTC
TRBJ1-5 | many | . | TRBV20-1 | CSARVGSNQPQHF | TGCAGTGCTAGAGTGGGCAGCAATCAGCCCCAGCATTTT